The table lists the clone carrying this T cell receptor (beta chain) with a count of one. Original handling: How many nucleated cells were present was estimated from reference gene primer amplification. The assay was immunoSEQ multiplex PCR, and TCRdb's table has in-frame clones only and misses some. The V and J calls and clone size were taken over from that table, and D and trimming were inferred from the DNA. The profile shows 190,000 or so clones, roughly 90% of them singletons. V was pared by 6 bases and J by 4 bases, with 3 bases of the junction left unmatched. Germline lookup yields CDR1 MNHEY and CDR2 SMNVEV (reference sequence). This CDR3 contains 14 residues. Residents of about two dozen US areas, aged about 18 to 100 years, made up the participants. A PCR-confirmed or clinician-diagnosed COVID-19 case had contacted exposed participants within 2 weeks of entry. This sample stems from a study of blood T cell repertoires in COVID-19. Study overall: From T cells, B-cell-depleted T cells, or PBMCs came the material, which was cDNA or gDNA.

V and J are TRBV27 and TRBJ1-6; 7 bases line up with TRBD1. This sequence originates from a woman aged 25 to 39 who had been exposed to COVID-19. The sample taken for sequencing was PBMCs or T cells enriched from blood (not recorded which). The CDR3 here is CASRQGQYNSPLHF. CDR3 sequence (DNA): TGTGCCAGCAGGCAGGGACAGTATAATTCACCCCTCCACTTT.